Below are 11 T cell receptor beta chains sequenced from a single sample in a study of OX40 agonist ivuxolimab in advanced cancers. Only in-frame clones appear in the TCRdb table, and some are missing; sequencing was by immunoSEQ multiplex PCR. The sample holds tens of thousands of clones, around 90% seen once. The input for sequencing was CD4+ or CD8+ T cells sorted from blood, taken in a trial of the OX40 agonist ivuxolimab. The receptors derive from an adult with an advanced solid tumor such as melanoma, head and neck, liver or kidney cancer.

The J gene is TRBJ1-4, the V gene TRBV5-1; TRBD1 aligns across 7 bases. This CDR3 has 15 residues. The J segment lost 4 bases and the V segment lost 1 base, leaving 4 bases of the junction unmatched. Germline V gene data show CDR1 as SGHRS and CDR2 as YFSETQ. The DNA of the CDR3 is TGCGCCAGCAGCTTGACAGGGGATCGTAATGAAAAACTGTTTTTT. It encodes CASSLTGDRNEKLFF.

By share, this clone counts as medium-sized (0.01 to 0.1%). CDR3 region: CASSRTGSNTEAFF. CDR3 DNA sequence: TGTGCCAGCAGCCGGACAGGGTCCAACACTGAAGCTTTCTTT. This sequence joins TRBV7-9 and TRBJ1-1; TRBD1 agrees at 8 bases. After removal of 5 bases from V and 2 bases from J, the junction contained 4 bases not matched to a gene. This CDR3 has 14 amino acids. Germline-derived CDR1 and CDR2 are SEHNR and FQNEAQ (reference sequence).

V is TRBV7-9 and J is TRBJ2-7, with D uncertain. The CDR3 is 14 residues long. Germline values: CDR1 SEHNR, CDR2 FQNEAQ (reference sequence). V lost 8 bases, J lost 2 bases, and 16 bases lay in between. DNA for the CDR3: TGTGCCAGCTCCGCAGCCCTTGGCGCCTACGAGCAGTACTTC. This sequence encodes CASSAALGAYEQYF.

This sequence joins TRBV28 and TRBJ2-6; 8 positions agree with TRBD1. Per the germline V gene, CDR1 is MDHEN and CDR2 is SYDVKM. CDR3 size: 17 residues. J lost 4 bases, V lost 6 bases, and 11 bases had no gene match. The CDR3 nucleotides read TGTGCCAGCAGCGCTGGGACAGGAGTTACCGGGGCCAACGTCCTGACTTTC. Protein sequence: CASSAGTGVTGANVLTF. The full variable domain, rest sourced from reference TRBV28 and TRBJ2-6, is DVKVTQSSRYLVKRTGEKVFLECVQDMDHENMFWYRQDPGLGLRLIYFSYDVKMKEKGDIPEGYSVSREKKERFSLILESASTNQTSMYLCASSAGTGVTGANVLTFGAGSRLTVL.

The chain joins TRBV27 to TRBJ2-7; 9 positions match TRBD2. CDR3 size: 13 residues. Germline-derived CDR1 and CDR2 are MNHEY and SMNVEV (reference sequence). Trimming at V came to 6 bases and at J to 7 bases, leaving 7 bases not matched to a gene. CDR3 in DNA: TGTGCCAGCAGGTTTACCCTAGCGGGAGAGCAGTACTTC. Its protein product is CASRFTLAGEQYF.

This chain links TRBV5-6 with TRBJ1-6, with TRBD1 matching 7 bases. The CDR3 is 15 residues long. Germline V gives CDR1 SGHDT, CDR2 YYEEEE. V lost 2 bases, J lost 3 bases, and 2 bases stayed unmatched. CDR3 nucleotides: TGTGCCAGCAGCTTCGGGACAGTCTATAATTCACCCCTCCACTTT. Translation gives CASSFGTVYNSPLHF.

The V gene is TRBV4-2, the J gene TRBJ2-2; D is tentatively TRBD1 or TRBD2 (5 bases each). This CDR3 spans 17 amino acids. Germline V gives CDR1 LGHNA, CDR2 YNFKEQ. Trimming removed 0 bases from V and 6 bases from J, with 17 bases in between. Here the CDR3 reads CASSQDGAGPGPGELFF. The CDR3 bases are TGTGCCAGCAGCCAAGACGGGGCCGGTCCGGGACCCGGGGAGCTGTTTTTT.

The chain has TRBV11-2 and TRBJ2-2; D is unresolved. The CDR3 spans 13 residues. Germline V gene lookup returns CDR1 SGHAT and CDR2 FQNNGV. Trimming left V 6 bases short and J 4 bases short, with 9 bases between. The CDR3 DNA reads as TGTGCCAGCAGGCGGATAGGCACCGGGGAGCTGTTTTTT. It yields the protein CASRRIGTGELFF.

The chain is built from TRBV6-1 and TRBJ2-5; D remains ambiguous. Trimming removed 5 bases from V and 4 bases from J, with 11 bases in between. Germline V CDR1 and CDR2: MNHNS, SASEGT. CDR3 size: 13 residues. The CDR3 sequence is CASSPEVRETQYF. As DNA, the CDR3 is TGTGCCAGCAGTCCAGAGGTTCGAGAGACCCAGTACTTC.

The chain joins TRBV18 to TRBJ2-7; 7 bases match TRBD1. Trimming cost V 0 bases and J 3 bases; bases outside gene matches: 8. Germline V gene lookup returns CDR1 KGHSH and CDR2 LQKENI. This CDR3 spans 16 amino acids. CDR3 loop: CASSPPGQADHYEQYF. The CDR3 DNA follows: TGTGCCAGCTCACCACCCGGACAGGCGGACCACTACGAGCAGTACTTC.

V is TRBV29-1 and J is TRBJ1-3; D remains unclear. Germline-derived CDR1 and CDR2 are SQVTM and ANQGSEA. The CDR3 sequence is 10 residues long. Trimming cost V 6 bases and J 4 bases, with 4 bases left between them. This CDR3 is CSVLGNTIYF. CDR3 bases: TGCAGCGTCCTAGGAAACACCATATATTTT.